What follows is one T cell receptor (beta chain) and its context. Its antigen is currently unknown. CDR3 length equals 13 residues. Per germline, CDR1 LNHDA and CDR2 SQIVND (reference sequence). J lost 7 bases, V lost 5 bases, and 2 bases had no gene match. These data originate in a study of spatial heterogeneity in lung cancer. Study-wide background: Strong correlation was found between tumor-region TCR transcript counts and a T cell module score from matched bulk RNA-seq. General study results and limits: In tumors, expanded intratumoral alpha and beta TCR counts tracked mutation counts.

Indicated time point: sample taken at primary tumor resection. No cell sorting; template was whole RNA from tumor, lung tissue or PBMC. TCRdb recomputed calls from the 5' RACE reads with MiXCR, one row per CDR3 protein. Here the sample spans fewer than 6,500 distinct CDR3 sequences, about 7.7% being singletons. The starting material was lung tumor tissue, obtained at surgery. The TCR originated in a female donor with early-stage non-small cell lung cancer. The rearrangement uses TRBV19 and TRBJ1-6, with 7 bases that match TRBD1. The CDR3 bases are TGTGCCAGTAGTCTCAGGGGGAATTCACCCCTCCACTTT. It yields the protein CASSLRGNSPLHF.